Detailed here is one TCR beta chain. Repertoires were generated with immunoSEQ multiplex PCR, while TCRdb's copy carries only in-frame clones and drops some. Of 40,000 to 60,000 clones listed, just over 90% are singletons. The CDR3 is 17 amino acids. V was clipped by 3 bases and J by 3 bases; unmatched bases: 8. Germline V gene data show CDR1 as MDHEN and CDR2 as SYDVKM. These data originate in a study of T cell changes during pregnancy in multiple sclerosis. The specimen comprised CD4+ T cells from peripheral blood mononuclear cells, sampled before pregnancy. This TCR was sampled from a female donor with multiple sclerosis, enrolled in a pregnancy study. V and J are TRBV28 and TRBJ1-5; 10 positions agree with TRBD1. The CDR3 is CASSFGQGGIFNQPQHF. CDR3 nucleotides: TGTGCCAGCAGTTTCGGACAGGGGGGGATTTTCAATCAGCCCCAGCATTTT.